The next 17 T cell receptor beta chains were all read from a single sample in a study of shared clonotypes between healthy human individuals. Produced via immunoSEQ multiplex PCR; TCRdb's table is partial and in-frame only. The sample holds 2 million to 2.5 million clones; 90% to 96% are singletons and the top ten take around 0.13%. Sequences were obtained from naive CD4+ T cells sorted from blood. The subset was: CD45RA+ positively selected. These receptors were taken from a man younger than 35 in good health.

The chain is built from TRBV18 and TRBJ1-1, with a possible D match to TRBD1 (6 bases). CDR1 KGHSH and CDR2 LQKENI come from the germline V gene. The CDR3 consists of 13 residues. The V and J ends lost 6 bases and 5 bases respectively, with 13 bases between them. DNA for the CDR3: TGTGCCAGCTCGTCAACCAGGGGAACTGAAGCTTTCTTT. Its translation is CASSSTRGTEAFF.

The V gene is TRBV29-1, the J gene TRBJ1-4; TRBD1 matches 7 bases. The germline gives CDR1 SQVTM, CDR2 ANQGSEA. This CDR3 spans 14 amino acids. V was pared by 3 bases and J by 4 bases, with 5 bases of the junction left unmatched. The CDR3 region is CSVDLTGLNEKLFF. CDR3 DNA: TGCAGCGTTGATCTGACAGGGCTTAATGAAAAACTGTTTTTT. Together with reference TRBV29-1 and TRBJ1-4, the CDR3 gives the full variable domain: SAVISQKPSRDICQRGTSLTIQCQVDSQVTMMFWYRQQPGQSLTLIATANQGSEATYESGFVIDKFPISRPNLTFSTLTVSNMSPEDSSIYLCSVDLTGLNEKLFFGSGTQLSVL.

The rearrangement joins TRBV30 to TRBJ2-1; D unresolved. Looked up from germline, CDR1 is GTSNPN and CDR2 is SVGIG (reference sequence). With 2 bases removed from V and 2 bases from J, the gap between germline ends came to 10 bases. This CDR3 has 14 residues. The CDR3 region has the DNA TGTGCCTGGAGTCCCGGTGAGCCCTACAATGAGCAGTTCTTC. Protein sequence: CAWSPGEPYNEQFF. The variable domain in full, with the rest retrieved from reference TRBV30 and TRBJ2-1, is SQTIHQWPATLVQPVGSPLSLECTVEGTSNPNLYWYRQAAGRGLQLLFYSVGIGQISSEVPQNLSASRPQDRQFILSSKKLLLSDSGFYLCAWSPGEPYNEQFFGPGTRLTVL.

The V gene is TRBV6-5, the J gene TRBJ1-1; D is undetermined. Per the germline V gene, CDR1 is MNHEY and CDR2 is SVGAGI. The CDR3 consists of 13 residues. Trimming took 3 bases from V and 0 from J, leaving 5 bases between them. CDR3 bases: TGTGCCAGCAGTTATATTTTGAACACTGAAGCTTTCTTT. As protein: CASSYILNTEAFF.

CDR3: CASEGGSLAYEQYF. Here the CDR3 DNA reads TGTGCCAGCGAGGGTGGCTCCCTGGCCTACGAGCAGTACTTC. The chain carries TRBV6-6 and TRBJ2-7; tentative D call: TRBD2 (5 bases). CDR1 MNHNY and CDR2 SVGAGI come from the germline V gene (reference sequence). The CDR3 is 14 residues long. The V end lost 8 bases, the J end lost 2 bases, and 16 bases lay between the germline ends.

The J gene is TRBJ2-1, the V gene TRBV19; 8 bases match TRBD1. V was pared by 1 base and J by 9 bases, with 11 bases of the junction left unmatched. In germline, CDR1 is LNHDA, CDR2 SQIVND (reference sequence). The CDR3 is 16 residues long. This CDR3 is CASSIGKDRGMGEQFF. CDR3 nucleotides: TGTGCCAGTAGTATAGGGAAAGACAGGGGCATGGGTGAGCAGTTCTTC.

The rearrangement joins TRBV7-9 to TRBJ2-1; no firm D call. The germline V gene has CDR1 SEHNR and CDR2 FQNEAQ (reference sequence). The V end was cut by 11 bases, the J end by 5 bases, with 7 bases between. The CDR3 runs to 10 residues. The CDR3, as DNA: TGTGCCCTCGGAAACAATGAGCAGTTCTTC. Encoded protein: CALGNNEQFF.

The chain is built from TRBV7-9 and TRBJ1-1; D not resolved. V lost 3 bases and J 3 bases, leaving 8 bases between the germline ends. Germline-derived CDR1 and CDR2 are SEHNR and FQNEAQ (reference sequence). This CDR3 comprises 13 residues. The CDR3 DNA reads TGTGCCAGCAGCTTCGGCGGGGACACTGAAGCTTTCTTT. It yields the protein CASSFGGDTEAFF.

This chain uses TRBV5-4 with TRBJ1-2; a weak D match, TRBD1 (5 bases). The V gene's germline CDR1 is SGHNT and CDR2 YYREEE (reference sequence). The CDR3 consists of 13 residues. The germline V and J ends were trimmed by 4 bases and 4 bases, with 11 bases remaining between them. The DNA of the CDR3 is TGTGCCAGCAGCAGGTGGGGGAGCTATGGCTACACCTTC. This sequence encodes CASSRWGSYGYTF. Together with reference TRBV5-4 and TRBJ1-2, the CDR3 gives the full variable domain: ETGVTQSPTHLIKTRGQQVTLRCSSQSGHNTVSWYQQALGQGPQFIFQYYREEENGRGNFPPRFSGLQFPNYSSELNVNALELDDSALYLCASSRWGSYGYTFGSGTRLTVV.

V gene TRBV14 combines with J gene TRBJ1-2; 11 nucleotides line up with TRBD1. Per germline, CDR1 SGHDN and CDR2 FVKESK. This CDR3 contains 14 residues. Losses at the gene ends were 2 bases for V and 8 bases for J; bases not matched to a gene: 4. CDR3 amino acids: CASSQQGQGAGYTF. The CDR3 region has the DNA TGTGCCAGCAGCCAACAAGGACAGGGGGCGGGCTACACCTTC.

This chain connects TRBV19 to TRBJ1-2, with TRBD1 matching 7 bases. Germline V gene lookup returns CDR1 LNHDA and CDR2 SQIVND (reference sequence). Unmatched junction bases numbered 4, after V lost 8 bases and J lost 4 bases. The CDR3 spans 12 residues. The CDR3 DNA reads as TGTGCCAGTCGAGGGGGCACCTATGGCTACACCTTC. As protein: CASRGGTYGYTF.

V usage is TRBV5-5 and J usage is TRBJ2-7, with D possibly matching TRBD2 (5 bases). Trimming removed 0 bases from V and 2 bases from J, with 12 bases in between. This CDR3 spans 15 amino acids. Germline V gene data show CDR1 as SGHKS and CDR2 as YYEKEE (reference sequence). The CDR3 protein is CASSLAGVAPYEQYF. Written as DNA, the CDR3 is TGTGCCAGCAGCTTGGCCGGGGTAGCGCCCTACGAGCAGTACTTC.

As regards this clone: Within the sample, other DNA sequences also encode this same CDR3. The gene calls are TRBV20-1 and TRBJ2-5; D remains ambiguous. Trimming shortened V by 0 bases and J by 7 bases, and 0 bases separated the two germline ends. Germline assignment: CDR1 DFQATT and CDR2 SNEGSKA (reference sequence). The length of the CDR3 is 9 residues. The CDR3 sequence is CSARETQYF. In DNA, the CDR3 is TGCAGTGCTAGAGAGACCCAGTACTTC.

The V call is TRBV5-8, the J call TRBJ1-2, with D possibly TRBD1 on 5 matching bases. V was cut by 0 bases and J by 5 bases, with 14 bases left in between. This CDR3 is 15 amino acids long. Germline V CDR1 and CDR2: SGHTS, YDEGEE. CDR3 amino acids: CASSLAVREVYGYTF. As DNA, the CDR3 is TGTGCCAGCAGCTTGGCTGTCAGGGAGGTTTATGGCTACACCTTC. Variable domain in full (rest from reference TRBV5-8 and TRBJ1-2): EAGVTQSPTHLIKTRGQQATLRCSPISGHTSVYWYQQALGLGLQFLLWYDEGEERNRGNFPPRFSGRQFPNYSSELNVNALELEDSALYLCASSLAVREVYGYTFGSGTRLTVV.

This sequence joins TRBV5-1 and TRBJ1-4, with a tentative D call TRBD1 (5 bases). V was clipped by 0 bases and J by 6 bases, with 12 bases between them. There are 15 residues in the CDR3. Germline lookup yields CDR1 SGHRS and CDR2 YFSETQ. The CDR3 loop is CASSLERGEYEKLFF. The CDR3 DNA follows: TGCGCCAGCAGCTTGGAACGAGGGGAATATGAAAAACTGTTTTTT.

The V and J genes are TRBV19 and TRBJ1-5; D is unresolved. Deletions cut 0 bases from V and 1 base from J, with 4 bases between. Looked up from germline, CDR1 is LNHDA and CDR2 is SQIVND (reference sequence). The CDR3 runs to 14 residues. The CDR3 DNA reads as TGTGCCAGTAGTATAGACGTCAGCAATCAGCCCCAGCATTTT. Amino acids: CASSIDVSNQPQHF.

The chain links TRBV7-9 to TRBJ2-3; TRBD1 might be the D (5 bases). Germline CDR1 reads SEHNR; CDR2 reads FQNEAQ (reference sequence). Deletions cut 5 bases from V and 8 bases from J, with 11 bases between. CDR3 length: 12 amino acids. CDR3 residues: CASSKGAVTQYF. DNA for the CDR3: TGTGCCAGCAGCAAAGGGGCCGTTACGCAGTATTTT.